The rows below give T cell receptor beta chains drawn from one sample of a study of T cell responses to AZD1222 COVID-19 vaccine. The table came from immunoSEQ multiplex PCR; TCRdb's copy has only in-frame clones and leaves some out. The repertoire consists of about 110,000 clones, with 87% occurring once and the leading ten covering approximately 4.7%. The sample consisted of peripheral blood, taken on day 0 of AZD1222 vaccination. These receptors were collected from an adult in good health. Both conserved end residues are part of each CDR3. D genes are given only for firm matches. Where a row states a size, it is once, few, many or the class of an expanded clone; other rows omit it.

j_call d_call clone_size v_call cdr3_aa cdr3_nt
TRBJ2-7 - - TRBV19 CASSIGAGTYEQYF TGTGCCAGTAGTATTGGTGCGGGAACCTACGAGCAGTACTTC
TRBJ2-7 - - TRBV7-8 CASSFSVGFYEQYF TGTGCCAGCAGCTTTAGCGTGGGCTTCTACGAGCAGTACTTC
TRBJ1-6 - - TRBV18 CASSTRRLENSPLHF TGTGCCAGCTCAACAAGGAGGTTAGAGAATTCACCCCTCCACTTT
TRBJ1-2 - - TRBV7-2 CASSLVPGRANYGYTF TGTGCCAGCAGCTTAGTTCCGGGCAGAGCTAACTATGGCTACACCTTC
TRBJ2-1 - - TRBV20-1 CSASSADEQFF TGCAGTGCTAGTTCTGCGGATGAGCAGTTCTTC
TRBJ2-7 TRBD2 - TRBV11-2 CASSLGGANEQYF TGTGCCAGCAGCCTCGGGGGGGCCAACGAGCAGTACTTC
TRBJ2-5 - - TRBV6-5 CASSYRLSGETQYF TGTGCCAGCAGTTACCGACTTTCCGGAGAGACCCAGTACTTC
TRBJ2-2 - - TRBV27 CASSLSIKLGARTGELFF TGTGCCAGCAGTTTATCGATAAAATTGGGGGCGCGGACCGGGGAGCTGTTTTTT
TRBJ1-5 - - TRBV2 CATNRDRNQPQHF TGTGCCACTAACCGGGACCGCAATCAGCCCCAGCATTTT
TRBJ1-2 - - TRBV7-2 CASSLTQKGYGYTF TGTGCCAGCAGCTTGACCCAGAAGGGATATGGCTACACCTTC
TRBJ1-2 - - TRBV18 CASSPVRSGGGYTF TGTGCCAGCTCACCAGTGCGCTCGGGGGGCGGCTACACCTTC
TRBJ2-1 TRBD2 - TRBV4-2 CASSPSTSGSENEQFF TGTGCCAGCAGCCCATCGACTAGCGGGAGTGAAAATGAGCAGTTCTTC
TRBJ1-2 TRBD1 - TRBV7-8 CASSQTGGGYTF TGTGCCAGCAGCCAGACAGGGGGTGGCTACACCTTC
TRBJ1-5 TRBD1 once TRBV28 CASSTRQGRDQPQHF TGTGCCAGCAGTACCCGACAGGGCCGGGATCAGCCCCAGCATTTT
TRBJ1-4 - - TRBV10-3 CAIRGQGTNEKLFF TGTGCCATCAGGGGGCAGGGTACTAATGAAAAACTGTTTTTT
TRBJ2-1 TRBD1 - TRBV15 CATSREGPGTASYNEQFF TGTGCCACCAGCAGAGAGGGTCCCGGGACAGCCTCCTACAATGAGCAGTTCTTC
TRBJ2-1 - - TRBV7-3 CASSSTHRPTSYNEQFF TGTGCCAGCAGCTCTACCCACAGGCCGACTTCCTACAATGAGCAGTTCTTC
TRBJ1-4 TRBD1 few TRBV28 CASSSSDRINEKLFF TGTGCCAGCAGTTCCTCGGACAGGATTAATGAAAAACTGTTTTTT
TRBJ1-1 - - TRBV13 CASSLGGGEAFF TGTGCCAGCAGCTTAGGGGGCGGTGAAGCTTTCTTT
TRBJ1-2 - - TRBV4-1 CASSQERGARGYTF TGCGCCAGCAGCCAAGAGAGGGGGGCTCGTGGCTACACCTTC
TRBJ2-7 - - TRBV6-2/TRBV6-3 CASSYRGDEQYF TGTGCCAGCAGTTACCGGGGCGACGAGCAGTACTTC
TRBJ1-1 - once TRBV28 CASNGDPPNTEAFF TGTGCCAGCAATGGAGACCCACCGAACACTGAAGCTTTCTTT
TRBJ2-3 - - TRBV29-1 CSVDWPPGSTDTQYF TGCAGCGTTGATTGGCCCCCTGGGAGCACAGATACGCAGTATTTT
TRBJ1-2 TRBD1 once TRBV27 CASSPWTGGAHGYTF TGTGCCAGCAGTCCATGGACAGGGGGCGCACATGGCTACACCTTC
TRBJ1-2 - - TRBV28 CAVWGSGVLDYTF TGTGCCGTCTGGGGGTCGGGAGTGCTTGACTACACCTTC
TRBJ1-4 TRBD1 once TRBV6-5 CASSRTGINEKLFF TGTGCCAGCTCTAGGACAGGGATAAATGAAAAACTGTTTTTT
TRBJ2-7 - - TRBV28 CASSLAGLGYEQYF TGTGCCAGCAGTTTAGCAGGGTTGGGCTACGAGCAGTACTTC
TRBJ2-1 - - TRBV29-1 CSVEAGDRSSYNEQFF TGCAGCGTTGAAGCTGGGGACCGAAGCTCCTACAATGAGCAGTTCTTC
TRBJ2-7 TRBD1 - TRBV7-9 CASSPSSDRGREQYF TGTGCCAGCAGCCCCTCCTCGGACAGGGGGCGCGAGCAGTACTTC
TRBJ1-5 - - TRBV5-1 CASSLQGSSNQPQHF TGCGCCAGCAGCTTGCAGGGAAGCAGCAATCAGCCCCAGCATTTT
TRBJ2-2 TRBD1 - TRBV7-2 CASSFTGGVSTGELFF TGTGCCAGCAGCTTCACAGGGGGCGTTTCGACCGGGGAGCTGTTTTTT
TRBJ1-5 - - TRBV6-2/TRBV6-3 CASSYPGRAQPQHF TGTGCCAGCAGTTATCCCGGCAGGGCTCAGCCCCAGCATTTT
TRBJ2-7 TRBD1 once TRBV7-2 CASSLTTGGLEQYF TGTGCCAGCAGCTTAACGACAGGGGGCCTCGAGCAGTACTTC
TRBJ2-7 - few TRBV10-2 CASSEIRGGEQYF TGCGCCAGCAGTGAGATCAGGGGAGGAGAGCAGTACTTC
TRBJ2-7 TRBD2 - TRBV5-4 CASSLAGAGTYEQYF TGTGCCAGCAGCTTAGCGGGAGCAGGCACCTACGAGCAGTACTTC
TRBJ2-7 - - TRBV27 CASSDNSYEQYF TGTGCCAGCAGCGACAATTCCTACGAGCAGTACTTC
TRBJ1-2 - few TRBV4-1 CASSQGQGTFNGYTF TGCGCCAGCAGCCAAGGTCAGGGAACCTTTAATGGCTACACCTTC
TRBJ2-1 TRBD1 once TRBV10-1 CASSGATGMHEQFF TGCGCCAGCAGTGGTGCGACAGGGATGCATGAGCAGTTCTTC
TRBJ2-3 TRBD2 - TRBV2 CASRRPSGNTDTQYF TGTGCCAGCAGAAGGCCTAGCGGGAACACAGATACGCAGTATTTT
TRBJ2-1 TRBD1 - TRBV7-6 CASSGGTGPYNEQFF TGTGCCAGCAGCGGAGGGACAGGTCCATACAATGAGCAGTTCTTC